The clone carrying this T cell receptor beta chain was seen at least ten times. Germline CDR1 and CDR2: SGHKS and YYEKEE (reference sequence). This CDR3 contains 14 residues. The V and J ends lost 1 base and 1 base respectively, with 7 bases between them. This sample is drawn from a study of molecular identifiers for immune sequencing clone quantification. It was from 20,000 to 1,000,000 sorted cells, with 10%, 30% or 50% RNA, that naive CD8 libraries came. TCRdb ran MiXCR on the PCR reads and lists one entry per CDR3 protein. The sample holds fewer than 350,000 distinct CDR3 sequences, around a fifth seen once.

This chain uses TRBV5-5 with TRBJ2-3; the D is unclear. The clonotype was recovered from a human donor in good health. Some libraries in this study had Jurkat cell RNA spiked in. The sequenced sample consisted of naive CD8+ T cells from blood, with Jurkat cell RNA spiked in. Subset indicated: FACS-sorted CD8+CD4-CCR7+CD45RA+ naive T cells. CDR3 nucleotides: TGTGCCAGCAGCTTGTGGCCGGGCACAGATACGCAGTATTTT. Translated: CASSLWPGTDTQYF.